The entry below describes one T cell receptor (beta chain). Its antigen is unidentified. None of the participants with HIV were treated outside the United States. The libraries were made with immunoSEQ v3.0 at survey level. TCRdb's table, derived via immunoSEQ multiplex PCR, lists solely in-frame clones and lacks some. The sample includes some 23,000 clones, roughly three quarters of them seen just once. V was trimmed by 2 bases and J by 4 bases, leaving 11 bases between them. Germline CDR1 reads SGHNT; CDR2 reads YYREEE (reference sequence). This CDR3 region has 14 residues. The data are from a study of long-term antiretroviral therapy in people with HIV. Regarding the study as a whole: No data on ART adherence, viral resistance or therapy changes. Despite increasing after ART, diversity remained lower than that of transplant donor controls. Blood draws took place between the mid-2000s and the late 2010s and possibly involved older ART regimens.

The sequenced sample was unsorted PBMCs, obtained 1.1 years before starting antiretroviral therapy. V is TRBV5-4 and J is TRBJ2-3, with D unclear. The TCR originated in a woman between 35 and 50 years old with HIV. This CDR3 reads CASSFSRWADTQYF. DNA of the CDR3: TGTGCCAGCAGCTTTTCCCGGTGGGCAGATACGCAGTATTTT.